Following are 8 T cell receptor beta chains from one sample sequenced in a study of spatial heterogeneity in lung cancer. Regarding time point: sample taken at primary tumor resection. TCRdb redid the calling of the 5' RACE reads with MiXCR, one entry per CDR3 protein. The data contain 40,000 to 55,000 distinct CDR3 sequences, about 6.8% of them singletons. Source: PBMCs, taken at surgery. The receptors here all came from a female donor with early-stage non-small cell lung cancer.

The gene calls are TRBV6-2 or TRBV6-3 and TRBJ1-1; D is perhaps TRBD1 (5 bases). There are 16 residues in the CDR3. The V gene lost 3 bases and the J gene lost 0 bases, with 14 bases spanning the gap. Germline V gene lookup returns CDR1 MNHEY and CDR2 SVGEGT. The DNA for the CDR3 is TGTGCCAGCAGTTATCCGGGGAGGGGAATGAACACTGAAGCTTTCTTT. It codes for CASSYPGRGMNTEAFF.

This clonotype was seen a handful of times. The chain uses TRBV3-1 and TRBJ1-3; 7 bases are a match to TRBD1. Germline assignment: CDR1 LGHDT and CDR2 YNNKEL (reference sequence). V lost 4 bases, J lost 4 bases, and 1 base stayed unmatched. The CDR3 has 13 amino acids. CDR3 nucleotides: TGTGCCAGCAGCCGGGGACAGGGAAACACCATATATTTT. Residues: CASSRGQGNTIYF.

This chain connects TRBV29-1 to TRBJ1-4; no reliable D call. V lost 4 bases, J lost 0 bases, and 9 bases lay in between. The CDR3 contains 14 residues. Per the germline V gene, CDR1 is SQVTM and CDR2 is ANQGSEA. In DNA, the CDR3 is TGCAGCGTTGCCCACAGATCAACTAATGAAAAACTGTTTTTT. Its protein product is CSVAHRSTNEKLFF.

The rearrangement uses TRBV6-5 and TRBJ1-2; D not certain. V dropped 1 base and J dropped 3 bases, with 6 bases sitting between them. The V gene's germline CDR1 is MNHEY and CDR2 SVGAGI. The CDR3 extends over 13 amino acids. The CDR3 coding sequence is TGTGCCAGCAGTTACTACCAGGACTATGGCTACACCTTC. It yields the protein CASSYYQDYGYTF.

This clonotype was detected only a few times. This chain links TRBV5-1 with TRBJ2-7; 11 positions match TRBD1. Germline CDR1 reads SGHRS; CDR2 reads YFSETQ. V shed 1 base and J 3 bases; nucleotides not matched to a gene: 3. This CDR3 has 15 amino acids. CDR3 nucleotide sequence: TGCGCCAGCAGCTTGTCCGGGACAGGGGGCTACGAGCAGTACTTC. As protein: CASSLSGTGGYEQYF.

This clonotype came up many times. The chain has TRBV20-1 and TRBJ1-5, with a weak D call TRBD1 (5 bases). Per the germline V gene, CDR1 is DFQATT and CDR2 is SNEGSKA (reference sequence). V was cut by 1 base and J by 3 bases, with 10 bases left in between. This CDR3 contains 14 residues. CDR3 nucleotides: TGCAGTGCTAGAGGCGGGGCTTACAATCAGCCCCAGCATTTT. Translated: CSARGGAYNQPQHF.

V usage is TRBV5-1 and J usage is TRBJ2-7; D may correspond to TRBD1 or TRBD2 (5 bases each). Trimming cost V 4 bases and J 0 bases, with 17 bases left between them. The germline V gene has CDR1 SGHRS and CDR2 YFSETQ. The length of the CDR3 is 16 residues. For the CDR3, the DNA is TGCGCCAGCAGCGGGGCCTTGGGGGATTCCTCCTACGAGCAGTACTTC. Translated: CASSGALGDSSYEQYF.

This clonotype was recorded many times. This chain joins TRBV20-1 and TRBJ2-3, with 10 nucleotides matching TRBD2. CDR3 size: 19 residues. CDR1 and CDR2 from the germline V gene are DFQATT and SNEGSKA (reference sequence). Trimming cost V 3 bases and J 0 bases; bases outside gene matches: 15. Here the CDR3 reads CSASSVAGGVGISTDTQYF. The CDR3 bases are TGCAGTGCTAGTTCGGTAGCGGGGGGCGTGGGTATTAGCACAGATACGCAGTATTTT.